Listed below are T cell receptor beta chains from one sample, sequenced in a study of CD8+CD57+ T cells in acquired aplastic anemia. TCRdb itself ran the reads through MiXCR, one entry per CDR3 protein. In the table there are 150,000 to 200,000 distinct CDR3 sequences, around half of which are singletons. Source material: sorted CD4+, CD8+, or CD8+CD57+ T cells (not recorded which) from PBMCs. The source of these receptors is a human donor with aplastic anemia. The conserved cysteine and the conserved F or W are not part of the CDR3 here. The D gene is left open where the match is weak.

j_gene: TRBJ1-1; v_gene: TRBV20-1; d_gene: .; CDR3aa: SARDFGTEAF
j_gene: TRBJ1-1; v_gene: TRBV7-9; d_gene: .; CDR3aa: ASSLEDGTEAF
j_gene: TRBJ1-1; v_gene: TRBV9; d_gene: .; CDR3aa: ASRALRGYTEAF
j_gene: TRBJ2-5; v_gene: TRBV9; d_gene: TRBD2; CDR3aa: ASSVGRDLGTTQGTQY
j_gene: TRBJ2-5; v_gene: TRBV7-9; d_gene: TRBD1; CDR3aa: ASSVPTGRGQETQY
j_gene: TRBJ2-7; v_gene: TRBV4-2; d_gene: .; CDR3aa: ASSQDPGTSYEQY
j_gene: TRBJ1-6; v_gene: TRBV2; d_gene: .; CDR3aa: ASSLRWDSPLH
j_gene: TRBJ2-7; v_gene: TRBV10-3; d_gene: TRBD2; CDR3aa: AISESGLRSSYEQY
j_gene: TRBJ1-6; v_gene: TRBV15; d_gene: TRBD1; CDR3aa: ATSRYVGQGSPLH
j_gene: TRBJ2-7; v_gene: TRBV19; d_gene: .; CDR3aa: ASSIISGAYEQY
j_gene: TRBJ2-3; v_gene: TRBV18; d_gene: TRBD2; CDR3aa: ASSPAGGAGDTQY
j_gene: TRBJ2-7; v_gene: TRBV2; d_gene: .; CDR3aa: ASRLTSGIYEQY
j_gene: TRBJ1-2; v_gene: TRBV10-3; d_gene: TRBD1; CDR3aa: AISPGQDYGYT
j_gene: TRBJ2-7; v_gene: TRBV10-3; d_gene: TRBD2; CDR3aa: ATRGLAGAPYEQY
j_gene: TRBJ2-3; v_gene: TRBV19; d_gene: .; CDR3aa: ASSIEGEGTDTQY
j_gene: TRBJ2-7; v_gene: TRBV5-5; d_gene: .; CDR3aa: ASSLAGQYPYEQY
j_gene: TRBJ1-6; v_gene: TRBV5-4; d_gene: TRBD1; CDR3aa: ASSLIWGQGGSPLH
j_gene: TRBJ2-5; v_gene: TRBV24-1; d_gene: .; CDR3aa: ATSDSTGFTQETQY
j_gene: TRBJ2-1; v_gene: TRBV29-1; d_gene: TRBD2; CDR3aa: SVDPTSGRADEQF
j_gene: TRBJ1-1; v_gene: TRBV7-9; d_gene: .; CDR3aa: ASRAGGQLNTEAF
j_gene: TRBJ2-3; v_gene: TRBV29-1; d_gene: .; CDR3aa: SVEGPGGTDTQY
j_gene: TRBJ2-1; v_gene: TRBV19; d_gene: .; CDR3aa: ASSRGPYNEQF